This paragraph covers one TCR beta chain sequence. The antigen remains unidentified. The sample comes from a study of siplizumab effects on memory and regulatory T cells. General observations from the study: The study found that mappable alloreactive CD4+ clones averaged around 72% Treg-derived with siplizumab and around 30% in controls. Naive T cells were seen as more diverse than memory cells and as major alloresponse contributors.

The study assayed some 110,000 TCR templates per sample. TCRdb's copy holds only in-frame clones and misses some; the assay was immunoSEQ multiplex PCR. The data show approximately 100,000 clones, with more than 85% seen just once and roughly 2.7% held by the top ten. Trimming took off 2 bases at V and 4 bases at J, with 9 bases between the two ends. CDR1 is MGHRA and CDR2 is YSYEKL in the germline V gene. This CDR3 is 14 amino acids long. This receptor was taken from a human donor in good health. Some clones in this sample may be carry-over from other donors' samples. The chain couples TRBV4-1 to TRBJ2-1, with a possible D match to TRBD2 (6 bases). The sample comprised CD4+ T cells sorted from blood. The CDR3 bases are TGCGCCAGCAGCCAAAACCGGGGGTACAATGAGCAGTTCTTC. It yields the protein CASSQNRGYNEQFF.